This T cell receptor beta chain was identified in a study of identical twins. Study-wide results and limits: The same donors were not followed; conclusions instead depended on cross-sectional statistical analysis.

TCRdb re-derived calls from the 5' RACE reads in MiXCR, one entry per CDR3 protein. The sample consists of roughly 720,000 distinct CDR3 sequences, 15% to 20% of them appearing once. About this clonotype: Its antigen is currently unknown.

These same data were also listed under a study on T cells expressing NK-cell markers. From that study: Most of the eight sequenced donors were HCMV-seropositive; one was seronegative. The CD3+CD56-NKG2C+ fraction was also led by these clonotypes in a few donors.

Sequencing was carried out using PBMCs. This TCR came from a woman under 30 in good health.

For the CDR3, the DNA is TGTGCCATCAGTGAGTTGCGGGGCGGGAGCTCCGCGGAGCAGTACTTC. Protein product: CAISELRGGSSAEQYF. The genes are TRBV10-3 and TRBJ2-7; 7 nucleotides line up with TRBD2. Germline CDR1 ENHRY, CDR2 SYGVKD. The CDR3 totals 16 residues. V lost 1 base to trimming and J lost 7 bases; unmatched junction nucleotides: 13.